The sequence of this T cell receptor (beta chain) was determined in a study of T-cell memory formation after mild COVID-19. Overall study context: TCR clusters mostly belonged to single donors.

Remarks on this clonotype: The target antigen is unknown.

MiXCR, applied by TCRdb to the 5' RACE reads, yields one record per CDR3 protein. Among fewer than 250,000 distinct CDR3 sequences, around 16% were seen once, and the ten largest hold about 2.4%. Germline V CDR1 and CDR2: SGHNT, YYREEE (reference sequence). J gave up 4 bases and V 4 bases, and 3 bases lay outside the gene matches. This CDR3 comprises 14 residues. Findings and caveats of the study: SARS-CoV-2 specificity of second-wave clones peaking day 37 was unconfirmed. There were some responding clones in pre-infection memory, which suggested that cross-reactive memory had joined. Day 15 to 85 contracting clones showed balanced CD4/CD8; later expanders leaned CD4+.

V and J are TRBV5-4 and TRBJ2-3, with 10 bases identical to TRBD1. This clonotype was sampled from an adult woman who had mild COVID-19 (a few samples of this study predate the infection). Cell type and time point are not known. Material: PBMCs or a T cell subset sorted from them (not recorded which). The CDR3 reads CASSAGTGADTQYF. For the CDR3, the DNA is TGTGCCAGCAGCGCCGGGACAGGGGCAGATACGCAGTATTTT.